A selection of T cell receptor beta chains follows, all from one sample in a study of post-analysis software for immune sequencing data. TCRdb reprocessed the PCR reads with MiXCR, giving one entry per CDR3 protein. The repertoire holds about 540,000 distinct CDR3 sequences, with 34% as singletons. The sequencing sample was made of blood. The receptors were gathered from a girl younger than 18 with multiple sclerosis. Both conserved end residues are part of each CDR3. A D gene is named only where the DNA matches it firmly. Size is stated for part of the rows, as once, few or many counts, or as a class when the clone is expanded.

TRBD1 | TRBJ1-6 | . | TRBV12-3/TRBV12-4 | TGTGCCAGCAGTCTGACAGGGTCCTCTCCCCCCCTCCACTTT | CASSLTGSSPPLHF
. | TRBJ2-3 | . | TRBV20-1 | TGCAGTGGGGCAGTGACCACAGATACGCAGTATTTT | CSGAVTTDTQYF
. | TRBJ1-5 | few | TRBV6-6 | TGTGCCAGCAGTTCTTGGGTTATCAATCAGCCCCAGCATTTT | CASSSWVINQPQHF
. | TRBJ2-5 | . | TRBV5-1 | TGCGCCAGCAGCCCCCGGGGACCCTCAGAGACCCAGTACTTC | CASSPRGPSETQYF
. | TRBJ1-5 | few | TRBV7-9 | TGTGCCAGCAGCACCGGGACGGGGTTTAATCAGCCCCAGCATTTT | CASSTGTGFNQPQHF
TRBD2 | TRBJ2-5 | . | TRBV4-1 | TGCGCCAGCAGCCAAGATCTCGGACTAGCGGGGGGGCTAGAGACCCAGTACTTC | CASSQDLGLAGGLETQYF
. | TRBJ2-5 | many | TRBV20-1 | TGCAGTGCTACAGGGGGGCAAGAGACCCAGTACTTC | CSATGGQETQYF
TRBD2 | TRBJ2-3 | . | TRBV20-1 | TGCAGTGCTGGCCCGGGACTAGCGGGGGACTACACAGATACGCAGTATTTT | CSAGPGLAGDYTDTQYF
. | TRBJ1-5 | . | TRBV4-1 | TGCGCCAGCAGCCAAGAAGGGGGACCCTCTCAGCCCCAGCATTTT | CASSQEGGPSQPQHF
TRBD2 | TRBJ2-1 | . | TRBV5-5 | TGTGCCAGCAGCCCCGAACGGGGGGGGGAAGACAATGAGCAGTTCTTC | CASSPERGGEDNEQFF
TRBD2 | TRBJ2-1 | . | TRBV7-9 | TGTGCCAGCAGCGAACAGCGGGGTGGGTACAATGAGCAGTTCTTC | CASSEQRGGYNEQFF
. | TRBJ2-7 | . | TRBV6-5 | TGTGCCAGCAGTTACTCTCAGGGCTCCTACGAGCAGTACTTC | CASSYSQGSYEQYF
. | TRBJ2-2 | . | TRBV29-1 | TGCAGCGTTGTTACGGGCTCCAGAAACACCGGGGAGCTGTTTTTT | CSVVTGSRNTGELFF
TRBD1 | TRBJ1-2 | . | TRBV12-3/TRBV12-4 | TGTGCCAGCTCACCGGGGACAGGGGGCCTCTATGGCTACACCTTC | CASSPGTGGLYGYTF
TRBD2 | TRBJ2-5 | few | TRBV12-3/TRBV12-4 | TGTGCCAGCAGTGGGACTAGCGGGGGAGATCAAGAGACCCAGTACTTC | CASSGTSGGDQETQYF
. | TRBJ2-5 | . | TRBV5-1 | TGCGCCAGCAGCTTGCAACTGGGGGTCCGGCGGCAAGAGACCCAGTACTTC | CASSLQLGVRRQETQYF
TRBD1 | TRBJ2-5 | once | TRBV20-1 | TGCAGTCAACAGGGGGCGGCAGAGACCCTGTACTTC | CSQQGAAETLYF
TRBD1 | TRBJ2-7 | . | TRBV18 | TGTGCCAGCTCACCATTAGTTGGGACAGCGGCTAAACAGGCCTACGAGCAGTACTTC | CASSPLVGTAAKQAYEQYF
. | TRBJ1-2 | . | TRBV7-9 | TGTGCCAGCAGCTTAGGGGACGTGACAGAAGGGAGGTATGGCTACACCTTC | CASSLGDVTEGRYGYTF
. | TRBJ2-3 | . | TRBV7-2 | TGTGCCAGCAGCCCCATGGACACAGTTACGCAGTATTTT | CASSPMDTVTQYF
TRBD2 | TRBJ2-1 | once | TRBV6-4 | TGTGCCAGCAGTGACTCGGGGACTAGCGGGCACAATGAGCAGTTCTTC | CASSDSGTSGHNEQFF
TRBD2 | TRBJ2-3 | . | TRBV19 | TGTGCCAGTAGTATGGGACTAGCGGGCGGAGATACGCAGTATTTT | CASSMGLAGGDTQYF
TRBD2 | TRBJ2-7 | few | TRBV20-1 | TGCAGTGCTGGGACTAGCGGTTACGAGCAGTACTTC | CSAGTSGYEQYF
. | TRBJ1-5 | few | TRBV7-2 | TGTGCCAGCAATAGGGGCCTTTATAGCAATCAGCCCCAGCATTTT | CASNRGLYSNQPQHF
. | TRBJ2-2 | few | TRBV12-3/TRBV12-4 | TGTGCCAGCAGCAATTGGGGCGGGGAGCTGTTTTTT | CASSNWGGELFF
. | TRBJ2-7 | few | TRBV10-3 | TGTGCCATCCGGGCAGGGGAGTCCTACGAGCAGTACTTC | CAIRAGESYEQYF
. | TRBJ2-5 | many | TRBV5-1 | TGCGCCAGCAGCTTGGGACCGACTCAAGAGACCCAGTACTTC | CASSLGPTQETQYF
. | TRBJ2-3 | few | TRBV29-1 | TGCAGCGTTGTTGGGGTTGGAGGACGAGATACGCAGTATTTT | CSVVGVGGRDTQYF
. | TRBJ2-1 | . | TRBV6-1 | TGTGCCAGCAGTGAAGATAAGCACAGGGAGGGCTACAATGAGCAGTTCTTC | CASSEDKHREGYNEQFF
. | TRBJ2-7 | . | TRBV6-2/TRBV6-3 | TGTGCCAGCAGTCACGCGGATTACGAGCAGTACTTC | CASSHADYEQYF
TRBD1 | TRBJ2-5 | . | TRBV18 | TGTGCCAGCTCACCACTTGAGGGGGCCGGAGAGACCCAGTACTTC | CASSPLEGAGETQYF
. | TRBJ1-2 | . | TRBV4-1 | TGCGCCGGCAGCCAAGATCTAGCCCGACAGGAGGATGGCTACACCTTC | CAGSQDLARQEDGYTF
TRBD2 | TRBJ2-5 | few | TRBV12-3/TRBV12-4 | TGTGCCAGCTGTTTAGGGACTATACAAGAGACCCAGTACTTC | CASCLGTIQETQYF
. | TRBJ2-1 | . | TRBV5-6 | TGTGCCAGCAGCTCCGGACTTTACAATGAGCAGTTCTTC | CASSSGLYNEQFF
. | TRBJ2-1 | . | TRBV11-2 | TGTGCCAGCAGAACTTACCCGTACTACAATGAGCAGTTCTTC | CASRTYPYYNEQFF
. | TRBJ1-2 | few | TRBV6-1 | TGTGCCAGCAGTGGGGGACTGGGAACAAACTATGGCTACACCTTC | CASSGGLGTNYGYTF
. | TRBJ2-3 | . | TRBV29-1 | TGCAGCGTTGAAGATCCGATTAATAGCGGAGGGGGTGGGGATACGCAGTATTTT | CSVEDPINSGGGGDTQYF
. | TRBJ2-1 | . | TRBV4-2 | TGTGCCAGCAGCCAAGACCCCCGGGTCGTCTACAATGAGCAGTTCTTC | CASSQDPRVVYNEQFF
TRBD2 | TRBJ2-7 | . | TRBV5-1 | TGCGCCAGCAGCTGGAGCCCCAGAGCGGGGAGACCCTACGAGCAGTACTTC | CASSWSPRAGRPYEQYF
. | TRBJ2-7 | few | TRBV20-1 | TGCAGTGCTTCCCGGGGGGCGGAAGCCCAGTACTTC | CSASRGAEAQYF
TRBD1 | TRBJ1-2 | few | TRBV7-2 | TGTGCCAGCAGCTTAGCGCTGGACAGGCCCTATGGCTACACCTTC | CASSLALDRPYGYTF
. | TRBJ2-5 | many | TRBV27 | TGTGCCAGCAGTTTATCGTGGCTCTTCAGCCAAGAGACCCAGTACTTC | CASSLSWLFSQETQYF
TRBD1 | TRBJ2-4 | many | TRBV7-3 | TGTGCCAGCAGCTTAATGCCGGGACAGATAGACATTCAGTACTTC | CASSLMPGQIDIQYF
. | TRBJ2-1 | few | TRBV20-1 | TGCAGTGCTAGAGATCCCGGCGGCAACTACAATGAGCAGTTCTTC | CSARDPGGNYNEQFF
. | TRBJ2-3 | . | TRBV5-6 | TGTGCCAGCAGCTCGGAGGACAACCCTAGCACAGATACGCAGTATTTT | CASSSEDNPSTDTQYF
TRBD1 | TRBJ2-1 | once | TRBV20-1 | TGCAGTGCTAGAGAAGGGGGCGCTGACAATGAGCAGTTCTTC | CSAREGGADNEQFF
. | TRBJ2-7 | few | TRBV6-2/TRBV6-3 | TGTGCCAGCAGTAACCCGAATCCACAGAGAACCTACGAGCAGTACTTC | CASSNPNPQRTYEQYF
. | TRBJ2-5 | . | TRBV20-1 | TGCAGTGCGTCATTAAGGGAGACCCAGTACTTC | CSASLRETQYF
TRBD2 | TRBJ2-3 | . | TRBV6-5 | TGTGCCAGCAGTTACTATCGAGCGGGGGTTCCCGCAGATACGCAGTATTTT | CASSYYRAGVPADTQYF
TRBD1 | TRBJ2-6 | . | TRBV25-1 | TGTGCCAGCAGTGATCCGTCCGCAGGGGGTGTACTCCCTGGGGCCAACGTCCTGACTTTC | CASSDPSAGGVLPGANVLTF
TRBD1 | TRBJ1-1 | . | TRBV11-2 | TGTGCCAGCAGCTCTGGACAGGGATACACTGAAGCTTTCTTT | CASSSGQGYTEAFF
TRBD1 | TRBJ1-6 | . | TRBV12-3/TRBV12-4 | TGTGCCAGCAGTTTGACAGGGGGCTCACCCCTCCACTTT | CASSLTGGSPLHF
. | TRBJ1-2 | . | TRBV5-1 | TGCGCCAGCAGCTTGGATCATAACTATGGCTACACCTTC | CASSLDHNYGYTF
TRBD1 | TRBJ2-7 | few | TRBV6-5 | TGTGCCAGCAAGAGGGGGCGATCATACGAGCAGTACTTC | CASKRGRSYEQYF
. | TRBJ2-3 | few | TRBV20-1 | TGCAGTGCTACTCGTAGCGTGAGCACAGATACGCAGTATTTT | CSATRSVSTDTQYF